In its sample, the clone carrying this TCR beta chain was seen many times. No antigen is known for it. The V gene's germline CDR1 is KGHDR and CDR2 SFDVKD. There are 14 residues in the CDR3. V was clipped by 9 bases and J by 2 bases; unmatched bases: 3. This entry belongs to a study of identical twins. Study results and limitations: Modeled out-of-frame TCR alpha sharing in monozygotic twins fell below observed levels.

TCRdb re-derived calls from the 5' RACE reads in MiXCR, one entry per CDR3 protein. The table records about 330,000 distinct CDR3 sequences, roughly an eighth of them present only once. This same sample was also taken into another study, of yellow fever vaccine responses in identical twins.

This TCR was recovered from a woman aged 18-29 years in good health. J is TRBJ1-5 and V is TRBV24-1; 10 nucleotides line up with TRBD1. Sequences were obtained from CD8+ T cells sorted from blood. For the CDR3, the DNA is TGTGCCACCTCGGGACAGGGGCGCAATCAGCCCCAGCATTTT. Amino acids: CATSGQGRNQPQHF.